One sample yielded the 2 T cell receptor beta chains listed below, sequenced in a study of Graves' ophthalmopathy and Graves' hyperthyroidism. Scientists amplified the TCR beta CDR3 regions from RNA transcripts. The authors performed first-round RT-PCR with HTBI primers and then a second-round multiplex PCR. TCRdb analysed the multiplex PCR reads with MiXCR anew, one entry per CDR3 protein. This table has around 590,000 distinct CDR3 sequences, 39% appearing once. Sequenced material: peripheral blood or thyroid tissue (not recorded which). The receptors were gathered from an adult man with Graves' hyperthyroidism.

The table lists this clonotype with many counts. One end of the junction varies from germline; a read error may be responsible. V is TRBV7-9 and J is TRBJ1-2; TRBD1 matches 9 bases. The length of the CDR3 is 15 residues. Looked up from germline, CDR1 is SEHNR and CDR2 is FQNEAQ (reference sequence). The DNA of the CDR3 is TGCGCCAGCAGCTTGGCGGGACAGGGTGGTGATGGCTACACCTTC. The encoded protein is CASSLAGQGGDGYTF.

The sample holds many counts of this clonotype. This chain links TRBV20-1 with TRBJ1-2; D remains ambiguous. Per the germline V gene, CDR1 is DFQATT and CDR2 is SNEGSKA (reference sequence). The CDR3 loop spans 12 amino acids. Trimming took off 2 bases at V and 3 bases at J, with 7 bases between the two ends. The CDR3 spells CSARSQDYGYTF. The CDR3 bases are TGCAGTGCTAGATCGCAAGACTATGGCTACACCTTC.